Here is one TCR beta chain with its context. The data stem from a study of blood T cell repertoires in COVID-19. The protocol was immunoSEQ multiplex PCR, while the TCRdb copy is restricted to in-frame clones and leaves out a portion. Of some 170,000 clones detected, roughly 87% appear once; the ten largest clones hold more than 1.5%. V lost 3 bases and J lost 1, with 6 bases in between. CDR3 length: 13 residues. CDR1 SGHAT and CDR2 FQNNGV come from the germline V gene. V usage is TRBV11-2 and J usage is TRBJ1-1; D ambiguous. This TCR was recovered from a woman in her forties or fifties with acute or convalescent COVID-19. The source material was peripheral blood. The CDR3 loop is CASSFQANTEAFF. The DNA of the CDR3 is TGTGCCAGCAGCTTTCAGGCGAACACTGAAGCTTTCTTT. Looking up the rest from reference TRBV11-2 and TRBJ1-1 gives the full variable domain: EAGVAQSPRYKIIEKRQSVAFWCNPISGHATLYWYQQILGQGPKLLIQFQNNGVVDDSQLPKDRFSAERLKGVDSTLKIQPAKLEDSAVYLCASSFQANTEAFFGQGTRLTVV.